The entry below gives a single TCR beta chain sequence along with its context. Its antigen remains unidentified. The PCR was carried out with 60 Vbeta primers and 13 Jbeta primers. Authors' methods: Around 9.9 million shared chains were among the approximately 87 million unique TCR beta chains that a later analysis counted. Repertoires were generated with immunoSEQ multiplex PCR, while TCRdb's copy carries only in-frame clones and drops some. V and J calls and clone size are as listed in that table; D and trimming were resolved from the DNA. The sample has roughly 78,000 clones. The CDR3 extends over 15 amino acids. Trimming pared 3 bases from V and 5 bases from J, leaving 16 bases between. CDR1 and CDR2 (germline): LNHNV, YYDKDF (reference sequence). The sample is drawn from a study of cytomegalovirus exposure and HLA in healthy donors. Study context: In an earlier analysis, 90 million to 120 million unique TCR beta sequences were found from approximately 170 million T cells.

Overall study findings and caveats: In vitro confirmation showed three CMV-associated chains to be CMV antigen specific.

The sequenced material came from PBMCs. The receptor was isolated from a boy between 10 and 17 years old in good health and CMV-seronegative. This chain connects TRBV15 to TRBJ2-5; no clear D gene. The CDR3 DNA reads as TGTGCCACCAGCAGTGACCTAGTGGAGTTGGAGACCCAGTACTTC. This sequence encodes CATSSDLVELETQYF.